Reported below is one T cell receptor (beta chain). Its antigen remains unidentified. The sample comes from a study of T cells expressing NK-cell markers. Across the whole study: Beta-chain profiling covered CD3+CD56+NKG2C+, CD3+CD56+NKG2C- and CD3+CD56-NKG2C+ sorted subsets. Seven donors tested HCMV-seropositive and one tested seronegative among the eight sequenced. Findings of the study overall: NKG2C+ dominant clonotypes from a handful of donors made up about 1.0-7.5% of CD8+ T cells.

Germline-derived CDR1 and CDR2 are SGDLS and YYNGEE. CDR3 size: 15 residues. Synthesis of TCR beta cDNA relied on 5'RACE template switching carrying UMIs. TCRdb re-called the 5' RACE reads and shows each CDR3 protein once, DNA omitted. The sample data list 500,000 to 600,000 distinct CDR3 sequences. This sequence was found in a man between 18 and 29 years old in good health. Sequenced input: blood T cells: a sorted CD56 or NKG2C T cell subset, CD4+ or CD8+ T cells, or bulk PBMC T cells (not recorded which). This chain connects TRBV9 to TRBJ2-7; TCRdb picks TRBD2, but there is no DNA to check that call. The CDR3 region is CASSETSGSINEQYF. The variable domain in full, completed from reference TRBV9 and TRBJ2-7, reads DSGVTQTPKHLITATGQRVTLRCSPRSGDLSVYWYQQSLDQGLQFLIQYYNGEERAKGNILERFSAQQFPDLHSELNLSSLELGDSALYFCASSETSGSINEQYFGPGTRLTVT.